The next 11 T cell receptor beta chains were all read from a single sample in a study of blood T cells in healthy people across ages. PCR was performed a second time for roughly 7 to 12 cycles using a sample-barcoded 5' primer and a J-beta primer mix. Via MiXCR, TCRdb re-called the 5' RACE reads, giving one row per CDR3 protein. The table has about 700,000 distinct CDR3 sequences, roughly 32% seen once. Source material: blood. These receptors were collected from a woman over 75 in good health.

The genes are TRBV12-3 or TRBV12-4 and TRBJ1-3; weak D call: TRBD1 (5 bases). Trimming stripped 3 bases from V and 2 bases from J, with 8 bases between. CDR3 length: 14 amino acids. CDR3 nucleotide sequence: TGTGCCAGCAGTTTCGGAGGGGCTGGAAACACCATATATTTT. Protein: CASSFGGAGNTIYF.

This clonotype was detected ten times or more. The chain employs TRBV5-1 and TRBJ2-4; D may match TRBD1 or TRBD2 (5 bases each). CDR3 length: 14 amino acids. Trimming pared 0 bases from V and 6 bases from J, leaving 10 bases between. Germline values: CDR1 SGHRS, CDR2 YFSETQ. CDR3 in DNA: TGCGCCAGCAGCTTGGAGGGGACGAGAAACATTCAGTACTTC. Encoded protein: CASSLEGTRNIQYF.

The sample holds many counts of this clonotype. The rearrangement joins TRBV29-1 to TRBJ1-1; TRBD1 is a possible D gene (5 bases). Per the germline V gene, CDR1 is SQVTM and CDR2 is ANQGSEA. This CDR3 has 15 residues. V was shortened by 6 bases and J by 1 base, with 18 bases between the two germline ends. In DNA form, the CDR3 reads TGCAGCGTCCGAATGTCGTATGGGGGGAACACTGAAGCTTTCTTT. It codes for CSVRMSYGGNTEAFF. Combining the CDR3 with reference TRBV29-1 and TRBJ1-1 gives the whole variable domain SAVISQKPSRDICQRGTSLTIQCQVDSQVTMMFWYRQQPGQSLTLIATANQGSEATYESGFVIDKFPISRPNLTFSTLTVSNMSPEDSSIYLCSVRMSYGGNTEAFFGQGTRLTVV.

This clonotype was detected once. One base away lies a much larger clone, so this may be a sequencing read error. V gene TRBV5-1 combines with J gene TRBJ1-6; 7 nucleotides line up with TRBD1. The CDR3 runs 14 residues. Germline values: CDR1 SGHRS, CDR2 YFSETQ. CDR3 amino acids: CANSIRGDNSPLHF. CDR3 DNA: TGCGCCAACAGCATCAGGGGGGATAATTCACCCCTCCACTTT.

This clonotype has a single count. The chain employs TRBV20-1 and TRBJ2-1, with D possibly being TRBD1 (5 bases). Germline loops: CDR1 DFQATT, CDR2 SNEGSKA (reference sequence). V was clipped by 0 bases and J by 5 bases, with 20 bases between them. The CDR3 length is 17 residues. The CDR3 DNA reads as TGCAGTGCTAGAGACCAACTCCTCGGCAGGGTTGACAATGAGCAGTTCTTC. This translates into CSARDQLLGRVDNEQFF.

This clonotype came up a few times. The chain uses TRBV29-1 and TRBJ2-1; 11 bases map to TRBD2. Looked up from germline, CDR1 is SQVTM and CDR2 is ANQGSEA. The CDR3 runs to 13 residues. Unmatched junction bases numbered 4, after V lost 5 bases and J lost 7 bases. CDR3 in DNA: TGCAGCGTTCCACTAGCGGGAGTGAATGAGCAGTTCTTC. Amino acids: CSVPLAGVNEQFF.

In nucleotides, the CDR3 is TGCAGTGCTACCCGAGAGGCAACTAATGAAAAACTGTTTTTT. This codes for CSATREATNEKLFF. This chain links TRBV20-1 with TRBJ1-4; D unclear. V lost 4 bases and J 0 bases, leaving 9 bases between the germline ends. Germline values: CDR1 DFQATT, CDR2 SNEGSKA (reference sequence). The CDR3 runs 14 residues.

The chain has TRBV4-1 and TRBJ2-3, with 7 bases fitting TRBD1. From germline, CDR1 is MGHRA and CDR2 YSYEKL. V lost 0 bases, J lost 1 base, and 1 base stayed unmatched. The length of the CDR3 is 15 residues. The CDR3 nucleotides read TGCGCCAGCAGCCAAGAAGGGGGCCGCACAGATACGCAGTATTTT. Translation: CASSQEGGRTDTQYF.

This clonotype has a count of ten or more. The chain employs TRBV6-1 and TRBJ2-7; 9 bases are shared with TRBD1. CDR3 length: 15 residues. Germline V gene sequence: CDR1 MNHNS, CDR2 SASEGT. V was clipped by 7 bases and J by 2 bases; unmatched bases: 9. In nucleotides, the CDR3 is TGTGCCAGCAACCTACAGGGGGCAGGAACCTACGAGCAGTACTTC. Its protein product is CASNLQGAGTYEQYF.

This chain joins TRBV7-2 and TRBJ2-2, with a tentative D call TRBD1 (5 bases). Trimming cost V 3 bases and J 0 bases, with 8 bases left between them. Germline-derived CDR1 and CDR2 are SGHTA and FQGNSA. The CDR3 has 15 residues. CDR3 in amino acids: CASSFKGTNTGELFF. CDR3 bases: TGTGCCAGCAGCTTCAAGGGGACGAACACCGGGGAGCTGTTTTTT.

This chain links TRBV5-1 with TRBJ1-2; no reliable D call. The CDR3 is made up of 12 amino acids. The germline gives CDR1 SGHRS, CDR2 YFSETQ. V gave up 1 base and J gave up 6 bases, with 7 bases separating them. CDR3 nucleotides: TGCGCCAGCAGCTTGAGTCAACATGGCTACACCTTC. Translated, it gives CASSLSQHGYTF.